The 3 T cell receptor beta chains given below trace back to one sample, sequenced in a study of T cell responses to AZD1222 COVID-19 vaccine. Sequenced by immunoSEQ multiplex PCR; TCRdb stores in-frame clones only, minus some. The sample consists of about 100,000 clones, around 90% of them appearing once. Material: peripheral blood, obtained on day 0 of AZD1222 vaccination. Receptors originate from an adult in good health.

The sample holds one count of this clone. This CDR3 reads CASRSGGDYGYTF. As DNA, the CDR3 is TGTGCCAGCAGATCGGGGGGAGACTATGGCTACACCTTC. This chain joins TRBV2 and TRBJ1-2; maybe TRBD1 (5 bases). The germline V gene encodes CDR1 SNHLY and CDR2 FYNNEI. V was pared by 6 bases and J by 3 bases, with 11 bases between. There are 13 residues in the CDR3.

Written as DNA, the CDR3 is TGTGCCAGCAGCCACGACAGGGATCGCGGAAACACCATATATTTT. Its protein product is CASSHDRDRGNTIYF. The chain carries TRBV6-5 and TRBJ1-3, with 7 bases identical to TRBD1. V dropped 6 bases and J dropped 4; count of bases not matched to a gene: 9. There are 15 residues in the CDR3. The germline V gene has CDR1 MNHEY and CDR2 SVGAGI.

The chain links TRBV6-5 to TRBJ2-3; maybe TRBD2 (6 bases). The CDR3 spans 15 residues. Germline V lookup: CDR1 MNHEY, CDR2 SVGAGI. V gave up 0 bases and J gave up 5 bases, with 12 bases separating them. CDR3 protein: CASSYSTSWGDTQYF. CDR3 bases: TGTGCCAGCAGTTACTCGACTAGTTGGGGAGATACGCAGTATTTT.